This T cell receptor (beta chain) is from a study of beta chain features in type 1 diabetes. On this clone: Antigen unknown.

Points from the study as a whole: Researchers reported that naive, central memory and Treg TCRB repertoires appeared more similar in patients than in healthy donors.

Investigators reverse transcribed all isolated RNA, so they sequenced expressed TCRB transcripts. TCRdb keeps only in-frame clones here, not all; method: immunoSEQ multiplex PCR. The sample consists of 150,000 to 190,000 clones, about 8.1% of them appearing once. Sequenced input: central memory CD4+ T cells from blood. This clonotype was obtained from a young man in good health.

CDR3 protein: CASSKHPVGANVLTF. In DNA form, the CDR3 reads TGTGCCAGCAGTAAGCACCCGGTCGGGGCCAACGTCCTGACTTTC. The chain couples TRBV6-6 to TRBJ2-6; D is ambiguous. Deletions cut 5 bases from V and 4 bases from J, with 12 bases between. Germline V gene data show CDR1 as MNHNY and CDR2 as SVGAGI (reference sequence). The CDR3 is made up of 15 amino acids.